The 3 T cell receptor beta chains below were found in one sample sequenced in a study of T cell changes during pregnancy in multiple sclerosis. TCRdb keeps only in-frame clones here, not all; method: immunoSEQ multiplex PCR. Of 90,000 or so clones in the sample, roughly nine tenths were seen once. Sequencing used PBMCs, obtained in the first trimester of pregnancy. The receptors were gathered from a female donor in good health, serving as a control in a pregnancy study. Some clones in this sample may be carry-over from other donors' samples.

The chain is built from TRBV7-8 and TRBJ2-2; tentatively, D is TRBD1 (5 bases). Germline V gene data show CDR1 as SGHVS and CDR2 as FQNEAQ. V was clipped by 0 bases and J by 2 bases, with 7 bases between them. The CDR3 is 15 amino acids. In DNA, the CDR3 is TGTGCCAGCAGCTTAGCCAGGGTCAACACCGGGGAGCTGTTTTTT. Translation gives CASSLARVNTGELFF.

The chain recombines TRBV5-8 with TRBJ2-7; a weak D match, TRBD1 (6 bases). Per germline, CDR1 SGHTS and CDR2 YDEGEE. With 0 bases removed from V and 3 bases from J, the gap between germline ends came to 16 bases. The CDR3 extends over 16 amino acids. CDR3 amino acids: CASSLATGPLGYEQYF. The DNA for the CDR3 is TGTGCCAGCAGCTTGGCCACAGGGCCCCTTGGCTACGAGCAGTACTTC.

This clone was seen a single time. This chain connects TRBV7-9 to TRBJ2-2, with D unresolved. The germline gives CDR1 SEHNR, CDR2 FQNEAQ (reference sequence). Trimming removed 3 bases from V and 1 base from J, with 3 bases in between. This CDR3 has 13 residues. DNA of the CDR3: TGTGCCAGCAGCTTCATGAACACCGGGGAGCTGTTTTTT. This codes for CASSFMNTGELFF.